A single sample is the source of the 28 T cell receptor beta chains below, sequenced in a study of T-cell memory formation after mild COVID-19. Using its own MiXCR run on the 5' RACE reads, TCRdb lists one record per CDR3 protein. The sample carries around 220,000 distinct CDR3 sequences, about 17% recorded once. The source material was PBMCs or a T cell subset sorted from them (not recorded which). Source of these receptors: a man between 18 and 35 years old who had mild COVID-19 (a few samples of this study predate the infection). Cell type and time point are not known.

The rearrangement joins TRBV30 to TRBJ2-7, with D uncertain. The V and J ends lost 7 bases and 0 bases respectively, with 7 bases between them. This CDR3 comprises 11 residues. Germline values: CDR1 GTSNPN, CDR2 SVGIG (reference sequence). CDR3 residues: CAFGVSYEQYF. The DNA of the CDR3 is TGTGCCTTTGGCGTCTCCTACGAGCAGTACTTC.

The V and J genes are TRBV5-4 and TRBJ2-7; the D gene could be TRBD1 or TRBD2 (5 bases each). This CDR3 spans 14 amino acids. Trimming removed 2 bases at V and 7 bases at J, with 16 bases between. The germline CDR1 and CDR2 sequences are SGHNT and YYREEE (reference sequence). The CDR3 loop reads CASSFMGRRREQYV. The DNA for the CDR3 is TGTGCCAGCAGCTTTATGGGACGCCGACGTGAGCAGTACGTC.

This clonotype was observed a few times. The V and J genes are TRBV4-1 and TRBJ2-7; a possible D gene is TRBD2 (6 bases). Trimming shortened V by 4 bases and J by 7 bases, and 8 bases separated the two germline ends. The CDR3 spans 11 residues. The germline V gene has CDR1 MGHRA and CDR2 YSYEKL. The CDR3 nucleotides are TGCGCCAGCAGCCCGGAGGGGGAGCAGTACTTC. Protein: CASSPEGEQYF.

This chain links TRBV19 with TRBJ2-1, with 8 nucleotides matching TRBD2. CDR1 LNHDA and CDR2 SQIVND come from the germline V gene (reference sequence). The CDR3 consists of 16 residues. The V gene end was trimmed by 3 bases and the J gene end by 4 bases; junction bases not matched to a gene: 8. The CDR3 protein is CASSIFSSGVYNEQFF. DNA for the CDR3: TGTGCCAGTAGTATCTTTAGTAGCGGGGTGTACAATGAGCAGTTCTTC.

This clonotype was recorded many times. The gene calls are TRBV7-9 and TRBJ1-1; D may be TRBD1 (6 bases). The CDR3 sequence is 15 residues long. The V gene's germline CDR1 is SEHNR and CDR2 FQNEAQ (reference sequence). V was pared by 6 bases and J by 5 bases, with 19 bases between. DNA of the CDR3: TGTGCCAGCAGGCCTAAGGACAGACTTGGGACTGAAGCTTTCTTT. Amino acid sequence: CASRPKDRLGTEAFF.

This clonotype came up a few times. The V and J genes are TRBV20-1 and TRBJ2-2; 7 bases align to TRBD1. The J segment lost 0 bases and the V segment lost 5 bases, leaving 3 bases of the junction unmatched. Germline CDR1 is DFQATT and CDR2 is SNEGSKA (reference sequence). The CDR3 has 14 amino acids. The CDR3 DNA reads TGCAGTGCTTCGGGGACAGCGAACACCGGGGAGCTGTTTTTT. As protein: CSASGTANTGELFF.

This clonotype was seen a handful of times. This sequence joins TRBV4-3 and TRBJ1-2; perhaps TRBD1 as D (5 bases). The CDR3 contains 16 residues. Germline V gene sequence: CDR1 LGHNA, CDR2 YSLEER. V gave up 3 bases and J gave up 0 bases, with 14 bases separating them. The DNA for the CDR3 is TGCGCCAGCAGCCAGGACTGGGGGTACGCTAACTATGGCTACACCTTC. Translated: CASSQDWGYANYGYTF.

A few counts support this clonotype. The gene calls are TRBV29-1 and TRBJ1-1; unclear D gene. Germline V gene lookup returns CDR1 SQVTM and CDR2 ANQGSEA. CDR3 size: 13 residues. V lost 8 bases, J lost 3 bases, and 16 bases lay in between. CDR3 nucleotides: TGCAGCTTTAATAGGAATATGGACACTGAAGCTTTCTTT. Translation gives CSFNRNMDTEAFF. Complete variable domain (other parts from reference TRBV29-1 and TRBJ1-1): SAVISQKPSRDICQRGTSLTIQCQVDSQVTMMFWYRQQPGQSLTLIATANQGSEATYESGFVIDKFPISRPNLTFSTLTVSNMSPEDSSIYLCSFNRNMDTEAFFGQGTRLTVV.

V and J are TRBV7-8 and TRBJ1-6, with no clear D. Germline V gene sequence: CDR1 SGHVS, CDR2 FQNEAQ. This CDR3 region has 13 residues. Trimming cost V 1 base and J 8 bases, with 6 bases left between them. CDR3 protein: CASSLDAYSPLHF. In DNA, the CDR3 is TGTGCCAGCAGCTTAGATGCATATTCACCCCTCCACTTT.

This clonotype turned up a few times. J is TRBJ2-7 and V is TRBV27; D unclear. Germline V CDR1 and CDR2: MNHEY, SMNVEV (reference sequence). The CDR3 totals 13 residues. With 4 bases removed from V and 2 bases from J, the gap between germline ends came to 9 bases. The CDR3 sequence is CASSSGRAYEQYV. The CDR3 bases are TGTGCCAGCAGTTCCGGACGGGCCTACGAGCAGTACGTC.

This clonotype was seen a handful of times. The V and J genes are TRBV29-1 and TRBJ2-2, with TRBD1 matching 9 bases. Trimming at V came to 6 bases and at J to 6 bases, leaving 5 bases not matched to a gene. In germline, CDR1 is SQVTM, CDR2 ANQGSEA. The CDR3 has 13 residues. CDR3 nucleotide sequence: TGCAGCGTCCGGACAGGGGAGGCCGGGGAGCTGTTTTTT. This codes for CSVRTGEAGELFF.

V and J are TRBV12-2 and TRBJ1-1. TRBV12-2 is an annotated pseudogene. CDR3 length: 11 amino acids. This CDR3 reads CASRHNTEAFF. The CDR3 coding sequence is TGTGCAAGTCGCCACAACACTGAAGCTTTCTTT.

This clonotype has just a few counts. J is TRBJ2-1 and V is TRBV18; 8 positions agree with TRBD1. V trimming: 4 bases; J trimming: 2 bases; junction bases outside the gene matches: 7. Germline V gene sequence: CDR1 KGHSH, CDR2 LQKENI. The length of the CDR3 is 16 residues. The CDR3 reads CASSRSPGGAYNEQFF. The CDR3 coding sequence is TGTGCCAGCTCACGGTCCCCAGGGGGCGCCTACAATGAGCAGTTCTTC.

The chain carries TRBV4-3 and TRBJ2-5, with D tentatively TRBD2 (5 bases). This CDR3 is 15 amino acids long. Germline V gives CDR1 LGHNA, CDR2 YSLEER. The V end was cut by 1 base, the J end by 5 bases, with 14 bases between. The CDR3 sequence is CASSQAPGSGETQYF. The CDR3 nucleotides are TGCGCCAGCAGCCAAGCTCCCGGGTCGGGGGAGACCCAGTACTTC.

This clonotype came up many times. V gene TRBV15 combines with J gene TRBJ2-1; D is possibly TRBD1 or TRBD2 (7 bases each). Germline CDR1 and CDR2: LNHNV and YYDKDF (reference sequence). This CDR3 spans 12 amino acids. The ends were cut back, 7 bases at V and 8 bases at J, with 12 bases in the middle. CDR3 sequence reads: CATTQGGDEQFF. The CDR3 coding sequence is TGTGCCACCACCCAGGGGGGGGATGAGCAGTTCTTC.

The chain links TRBV7-2 to TRBJ2-7, with D possibly being TRBD1 (6 bases). Trimming left V 5 bases short and J 6 bases short, with 11 bases between. CDR1 and CDR2 (germline): SGHTA, FQGNSA. The CDR3 has 12 residues. Here the CDR3 reads CASSPHRAEQYF. The DNA for the CDR3 is TGTGCCAGCAGCCCACACAGGGCCGAGCAGTACTTC.

In nucleotides, the CDR3 is TGTGCCAGCAGTACTGACTTTAGCACAGATACGCAGTATTTT. Residues: CASSTDFSTDTQYF. This chain joins TRBV6-5 and TRBJ2-3; unclear D gene. This CDR3 has 14 residues. Germline CDR1 is MNHEY and CDR2 is SVGAGI. The V and J ends lost 5 bases and 0 bases respectively, with 9 bases between them.

The DNA of the CDR3 is TGTGCCAGCACCCTACAAAGGGGGTCCGACTATGGCTACACCTTC. Translation: CASTLQRGSDYGYTF. The genes are TRBV6-2 or TRBV6-3 and TRBJ1-2; D is perhaps TRBD1 (6 bases). Germline CDR1 MNHEY, CDR2 SVGEGT. V dropped 7 bases and J dropped 3 bases, with 18 bases sitting between them. This CDR3 is built from 15 residues.

The V gene is TRBV6-6, the J gene TRBJ2-1; D might be TRBD1 or TRBD2, each matching 5 bases. The CDR3 length is 14 residues. V was pared by 4 bases and J by 5 bases, with 12 bases between. CDR1 and CDR2 from the germline V gene are MNHNY and SVGAGI (reference sequence). The CDR3 reads CASSWAGDHNEQFF. The CDR3 DNA reads TGTGCCAGCAGTTGGGCCGGGGACCACAATGAGCAGTTCTTC.

The rearrangement uses TRBV29-1 and TRBJ2-6; D may correspond to TRBD1 or TRBD2 (5 bases each). The V gene's germline CDR1 is SQVTM and CDR2 ANQGSEA. There are 14 residues in the CDR3. Deletions cut 7 bases from V and 2 bases from J, with 12 bases between. CDR3 sequence: CSAGAYPGANVLTF. The CDR3 DNA sequence: TGCAGCGCCGGGGCGTACCCTGGGGCCAACGTCCTGACTTTC.

This clonotype showed up just a few times. The chain has TRBV20-1 and TRBJ2-3; no definite D call. Trimming took off 0 bases at V and 3 bases at J, with 7 bases between the two ends. This CDR3 comprises 13 residues. Germline CDR1 reads DFQATT; CDR2 reads SNEGSKA (reference sequence). CDR3 bases: TGCAGTGCTAGAGAGGGGAAAACAGATACGCAGTATTTT. This gives the protein CSAREGKTDTQYF.

This sequence joins TRBV5-1 and TRBJ1-1; no clear D gene. This CDR3 comprises 13 residues. V lost 5 bases to trimming and J lost 3 bases, with 11 bases between them. Germline assignment: CDR1 SGHRS and CDR2 YFSETQ. The CDR3: CASRSIGDTEAFF. CDR3 DNA: TGCGCCAGCAGAAGTATAGGCGACACTGAAGCTTTCTTT. Using reference TRBV5-1 and TRBJ1-1 for the parts outside the CDR3, the full variable domain is KAGVTQTPRYLIKTRGQQVTLSCSPISGHRSVSWYQQTPGQGLQFLFEYFSETQRNKGNFPGRFSGRQFSNSRSEMNVSTLELGDSALYLCASRSIGDTEAFFGQGTRLTVV.

The chain is built from TRBV20-1 and TRBJ2-1; 7 positions match TRBD2. The V and J ends lost 5 bases and 1 base, in that order; junction bases with no gene match: 11. The CDR3 is made up of 16 amino acids. Germline assignment: CDR1 DFQATT and CDR2 SNEGSKA (reference sequence). This CDR3 reads CSAWGGGGPSYNEQFF. The CDR3 nucleotides read TGCAGTGCTTGGGGTGGCGGGGGACCATCCTACAATGAGCAGTTCTTC.

This sequence joins TRBV30 and TRBJ2-7; possibly TRBD2 for D (5 bases). From germline, CDR1 is GTSNPN and CDR2 SVGIG (reference sequence). V lost 1 base, J lost 4 bases, and 14 bases lay in between. The CDR3 consists of 14 residues. The CDR3 DNA reads TGTGCCTGGAGTGGGGTCGGGGTATCGTACGAGCAGTACTTC. Translation: CAWSGVGVSYEQYF.

The V gene is TRBV19, the J gene TRBJ1-1; tentatively, D is TRBD1 (5 bases). Deletions cut 7 bases from V and 1 base from J, with 10 bases between. The CDR3 is made up of 13 amino acids. Germline CDR1 and CDR2: LNHDA and SQIVND (reference sequence). The CDR3 loop is CASNRGGNTEAFF. The CDR3 DNA reads as TGTGCCAGTAACCGGGGCGGGAACACTGAAGCTTTCTTT.

This clonotype was counted only a few times. The V and J genes are TRBV7-2 and TRBJ2-3, with a possible D match to TRBD1 (8 bases). V was clipped by 5 bases and J by 2 bases, with 20 bases between them. The CDR3 loop spans 17 amino acids. Per germline, CDR1 SGHTA and CDR2 FQGNSA. The CDR3 DNA sequence: TGTGCCAGCAGCCCCCGACAGGGGAGGGGGTACACAGATACGCAGTATTTT. Its translation is CASSPRQGRGYTDTQYF. Drawing the rest from reference TRBV7-2 and TRBJ2-3, the complete variable domain is GAGVSQSPSNKVTEKGKDVELRCDPISGHTALYWYRQSLGQGLEFLIYFQGNSAPDKSGLPSDRFSAERTGGSVSTLTIQRTQQEDSAVYLCASSPRQGRGYTDTQYFGPGTRLTVL.

The V gene is TRBV27, the J gene TRBJ2-5, with D possibly matching TRBD2 (6 bases). The CDR3 runs 13 residues. CDR1 MNHEY and CDR2 SMNVEV come from the germline V gene (reference sequence). V lost 8 bases, J lost 5 bases, and 15 bases lay in between. CDR3 sequence: CASGRELWETQYF. The CDR3 DNA follows: TGTGCCAGCGGCCGGGAGCTGTGGGAGACCCAGTACTTC.

V is TRBV9 and J is TRBJ2-2, with D possibly TRBD1 on 6 matching bases. V shed 3 bases and J shed 0 bases, with 12 bases lying between them. The CDR3 totals 16 residues. Germline V gene sequence: CDR1 SGDLS, CDR2 YYNGEE. The CDR3: CASSGGQHSNTGELFF. CDR3 in DNA: TGTGCCAGCAGCGGGGGACAACATTCGAACACCGGGGAGCTGTTTTTT.